Listed below are T cell receptor beta chains from one sample, sequenced in a study of post-analysis software for immune sequencing data. TCRdb recomputed calls from the PCR reads with MiXCR, one row per CDR3 protein. The top ten hold 3% to 3.5% of the sample, which has about 200,000 distinct CDR3 sequences, roughly 30% seen once. Sequencing was performed on blood. All receptors derive from a girl younger than 18 with multiple sclerosis. The CDR3 runs from the conserved cysteine through the conserved F or W. The D gene is left open where the match is weak. The size of a clone is reported for some rows only, either as once, few or many, or as a class for expanded clones.

J gene,D gene,V gene,clone size,CDR3 DNA,CDR3 protein
TRBJ2-7,TRBD2,TRBV28,.,TGTGCCACCTCGTTGGGGCGGGGGGACGAGCAGTACTTC,CATSLGRGDEQYF
TRBJ1-4,.,TRBV20-1,.,TGCAGTGCTTCCCTTGCCCACAGGACTAATGAAAAACGGTTTTTT,CSASLAHRTNEKRFF
TRBJ2-7,.,TRBV12-3/TRBV12-4,once,TGTGCCAGCAGTTCTTTGGCGAGTTACGAGCAGTACTTC,CASSSLASYEQYF
TRBJ2-3,.,TRBV5-1,many,TGCGCCAGCAGCTTGGCCGTGGTAGCTTTAGCAGATACGCAGTATTTT,CASSLAVVALADTQYF
TRBJ1-4,TRBD1,TRBV5-1,many,TGCGCCAGCAGCTTGGAACAGGGGGTAGGAAAACTGTTTTTT,CASSLEQGVGKLFF
TRBJ2-3,TRBD2,TRBV5-1,.,TGCGCCAGCAGCTCTCTAGGGACTAGTGCGGATACGCAGTATTTT,CASSSLGTSADTQYF
TRBJ2-5,.,TRBV6-5,.,TGTGCCAGCAGTTACGGACCCGTACAAGAGACCCAGTACTTC,CASSYGPVQETQYF
TRBJ1-1,TRBD1,TRBV11-2,.,TGTGCCAGCCACAGGGGGCAATCTAGTTCTGAAGCTTTCTTT,CASHRGQSSSEAFF
TRBJ2-7,.,TRBV5-6,many,TGTGCCAGCAGCTTGGGGGGGACTTACCCCTTCTACGAGCAGTACTTC,CASSLGGTYPFYEQYF
TRBJ1-5,.,TRBV20-1,many,TGCAGTGCTGTAGAGACTAGCAATCAGCCCCAGCATTTT,CSAVETSNQPQHF
TRBJ1-5,.,TRBV5-1,many,TGCGCCAGCAGCTGGGGGGGACTGCCGGAACCCCAGCATTTT,CASSWGGLPEPQHF
TRBJ2-7,.,TRBV15,few,TGTGCCACCAGCAGATCCGTGGGGGGGCCCTACGAGCAGTACTTC,CATSRSVGGPYEQYF
TRBJ1-2,TRBD1,TRBV29-1,many,TGCAGCGTTGGGACAGGGGGCGCAGACTATGGCTACACCTTC,CSVGTGGADYGYTF
TRBJ1-2,TRBD1,TRBV5-1,.,TGCGCCAGCAGCCCTACTCGGGACAGGGGAATGAACTATGGCTACACCTTC,CASSPTRDRGMNYGYTF
TRBJ1-2,.,TRBV4-1,many,TGCGCCAGCAGCCAAGGGGGCGGACAGCCCTATGGCTACACCTTC,CASSQGGGQPYGYTF
TRBJ2-5,.,TRBV5-1,many,TGCGCCAGCAGCCAAAGTCGTGAGACCCAGTACTTC,CASSQSRETQYF
TRBJ2-7,TRBD2,TRBV9,few,TGTGCCAGCAGCAAAGGGGGAGCGGGAGGGCCTTACGAGCAGTACTTC,CASSKGGAGGPYEQYF
TRBJ2-7,TRBD2,TRBV6-6,many,TGTGCCTCCTCCGGGACTAGCGGGAGGCGGGGCTACGAGCAGTACTTC,CASSGTSGRRGYEQYF
TRBJ2-1,.,TRBV14,few,TGTGCCAGCAGCCAAGTCCACCGGGACCGCAACTACAATGAGCAGTTCTTC,CASSQVHRDRNYNEQFF
TRBJ1-4,TRBD1,TRBV20-1,.,TGCAGTGCCCAGGGGGGGGCTGAAAAACTGTTTTTT,CSAQGGAEKLFF
TRBJ2-7,.,TRBV4-3,.,TGCGCCAGCAGCCAAGAGCCGGGCTACGAGCAGTACTTC,CASSQEPGYEQYF
TRBJ2-3,.,TRBV10-2,many,TGCGCCAGCAGTGATCGGGGTATAGATACGCAGTATTTT,CASSDRGIDTQYF
TRBJ1-1,TRBD1,TRBV5-1,many,TGCGCCAGCAGCTTTGTAACAGGGGTGTCCGCCGAAGCTTTCTTT,CASSFVTGVSAEAFF
TRBJ2-3,TRBD1,TRBV19,few,TGTGCCAGTGCAAAAGGACAGGGATGGGATACGCAGTATTTT,CASAKGQGWDTQYF
TRBJ2-7,TRBD2,TRBV3-1,many,TGTGCCAGCAGTCCCTCTAGCGGGACCTACGAGCAGTACTTC,CASSPSSGTYEQYF
TRBJ2-7,TRBD2,TRBV15,.,TGTGCCACCAGCAGAGAAGCTAGCGGGACCTACGAGCAGTACTTC,CATSREASGTYEQYF
TRBJ2-1,TRBD2,TRBV7-3,.,TGTACCAGCAGCTTATCCAGCGGGGGGTTCTACAATGAGCAGTTCTTC,CTSSLSSGGFYNEQFF
TRBJ1-2,.,TRBV7-6,many,TGTGCCAGCAGCCCACTCCTGGGGGCTGGCTACACCTTC,CASSPLLGAGYTF
TRBJ2-3,.,TRBV5-1,many,TGCGCCAGCAGCCTCCAGGGGAGCACAGATACGCAGTATTTT,CASSLQGSTDTQYF
TRBJ2-7,.,TRBV12-3/TRBV12-4,.,TGTGCCAGCAGCCGTCCCGGGGAAATCTACGAGCAGTACTTC,CASSRPGEIYEQYF
TRBJ2-7,.,TRBV10-2,.,TGCGCCAGCAGTGAGGCGACCGGGAGATACGAGCAGTACTTC,CASSEATGRYEQYF
TRBJ2-3,TRBD2,TRBV12-3/TRBV12-4,.,TGTGCCAGCAGTCCTTGGACTAGCGTGAGCACAGATACGCAGTATTTT,CASSPWTSVSTDTQYF
TRBJ2-1,.,TRBV6-1,few,TGTGCCAGCAGTCCTGAAATAGGGGGGGGAACTTACAATGAGCAGTTCTTC,CASSPEIGGGTYNEQFF
TRBJ1-3,.,TRBV5-1,.,TGCGCCGGCAGCTGGGGGCCCTCTGGAAACACCATATATTTT,CAGSWGPSGNTIYF
TRBJ2-7,.,TRBV20-1,many,TGCAGTGGTTCGGGCGGAACCTACGAGCAGTACTTC,CSGSGGTYEQYF
TRBJ1-5,.,TRBV5-5,many,TGTGCCAGCAGCTTGGGAGTTAGCAATCAGCCCCAGCATTTT,CASSLGVSNQPQHF
TRBJ2-7,TRBD1,TRBV20-1,few,TGCAGTGCCCGGGACAGATACTACGAGCAGTACTTC,CSARDRYYEQYF
TRBJ2-7,TRBD2,TRBV20-1,.,TGCAGACTTGGGGGGGGAAGCTCCTACGAGCAGTACTTC,CRLGGGSSYEQYF
TRBJ2-7,TRBD2,TRBV20-1,many,TGCAGTGCCAAAAGCGGGAGGGTAGAAATGCACTACGAGCAGTACTTC,CSAKSGRVEMHYEQYF
TRBJ2-3,.,TRBV5-1,.,TGCGCCAGCAGCTTCCTTTCTAGCGCTAGCACAGATACGCAGTATTTT,CASSFLSSASTDTQYF
TRBJ2-7,.,TRBV20-1,many,TGCAGTGCTAGAGTTGGGTTTGAGGACGAGCAGTACTTC,CSARVGFEDEQYF
TRBJ1-4,TRBD1,TRBV29-1,many,TGCAGCGCAAAAACTCCACAGGGGAGACTGGCTAATGAAAAACTGTTTTTT,CSAKTPQGRLANEKLFF
TRBJ2-1,.,TRBV4-1,many,TGCGCCAGCAGCCAAGGGGGTCTAGCGACTCATGAGCAGTTCTTC,CASSQGGLATHEQFF
TRBJ2-3,TRBD2,TRBV7-3,.,TGTGCCGGCAGCTTGGGACTAGCGGGGGGATTCTCTAGCACAGATACGCAGTATTTT,CAGSLGLAGGFSSTDTQYF
TRBJ1-2,TRBD1,TRBV12-3/TRBV12-4,many,TGTGCCAGTCGCAGGGACAGCGGCTACACCTTC,CASRRDSGYTF
TRBJ1-5,.,TRBV5-1,.,TGCGCCAGCAGCTTGGGACCCCCAGGCGATCAGCCCCAGCATTTT,CASSLGPPGDQPQHF
TRBJ2-1,TRBD2,TRBV20-1,many,TGCAGTGCTAGAGATGGTCGACTAGCCATTGACAATGAGCAGTTCTTC,CSARDGRLAIDNEQFF
TRBJ1-1,.,TRBV13,.,TGTGCCAGCAGCTATCAGATCGCGGACACTGAAGCTTTCTTT,CASSYQIADTEAFF
TRBJ1-1,.,TRBV12-3/TRBV12-4,.,TGTGCCAGCACCTACCGCCTGGGGGCCGGGGCTTTCTTT,CASTYRLGAGAFF